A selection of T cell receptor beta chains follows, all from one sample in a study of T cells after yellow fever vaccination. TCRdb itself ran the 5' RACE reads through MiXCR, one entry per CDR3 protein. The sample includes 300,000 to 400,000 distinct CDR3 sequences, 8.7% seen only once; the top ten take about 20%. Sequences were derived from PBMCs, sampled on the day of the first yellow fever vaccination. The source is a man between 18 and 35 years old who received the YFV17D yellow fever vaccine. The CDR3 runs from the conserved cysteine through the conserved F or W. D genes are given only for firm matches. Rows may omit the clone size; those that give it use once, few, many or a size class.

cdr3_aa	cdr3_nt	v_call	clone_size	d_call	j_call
CASSFSSGIGNTIYF	TGTGCCAGCAGCTTTTCTTCGGGGATTGGAAACACCATATATTTT	TRBV7-2	-	-	TRBJ1-3
CASSLLRVSSYEQYF	TGTGCCAGCAGCTTATTAAGGGTTTCGTCTTACGAGCAGTACTTC	TRBV7-2	few	-	TRBJ2-7
CASSRAPFGDEQYF	TGTGCCAGCAGCCGCGCCCCGTTCGGGGACGAGCAGTACTTC	TRBV7-2	-	-	TRBJ2-7
CASTGQVNTGELFF	TGTGCCAGCACCGGACAGGTGAACACCGGGGAGCTGTTTTTT	TRBV6-2/TRBV6-3	many	TRBD1	TRBJ2-2
CAWVKPAGLEQYF	TGTGCCTGGGTTAAACCTGCAGGGCTCGAGCAGTACTTC	TRBV30	few	-	TRBJ2-7
CASSPQQLAKEKLFF	TGCGCCAGCAGCCCCCAACAGTTAGCAAAGGAAAAACTGTTTTTT	TRBV4-1	once	-	TRBJ1-4
CASPPSLAGYNEQFF	TGTGCCAGCCCCCCCTCCCTAGCGGGGTACAATGAGCAGTTCTTC	TRBV6-2/TRBV6-3	few	TRBD2	TRBJ2-1
CASSLEGITGVGSPLHF	TGCGCCAGCAGCTTGGAGGGGATTACAGGAGTGGGTTCACCCCTCCACTTT	TRBV5-1	few	-	TRBJ1-6
CASSYSTGGHRYNEQFF	TGTGCCAGCAGTTACTCTACAGGGGGCCATAGATACAATGAGCAGTTCTTC	TRBV6-5	-	TRBD1	TRBJ2-1
CASSLGNSGELFF	TGTGCCAGCAGCTTAGGGAATTCCGGGGAGCTGTTTTTT	TRBV7-9	-	-	TRBJ2-2
CASSYGGGVTYNEQFF	TGTGCCAGCAGTTACGGTGGCGGGGTAACGTACAATGAGCAGTTCTTC	TRBV6-5	-	-	TRBJ2-1
CSAPAPDRGLGEAFF	TGCAGTGCTCCCGCCCCGGACAGGGGTCTTGGTGAAGCTTTCTTT	TRBV20-1	few	TRBD1	TRBJ1-1
CASAGGANVLTF	TGTGCCAGCGCCGGGGGGGCCAACGTCCTGACTTTC	TRBV6-2/TRBV6-3	-	-	TRBJ2-6
CATSEASGGQETQYF	TGTGCCACCAGTGAGGCTAGCGGGGGACAAGAGACCCAGTACTTC	TRBV24-1	few	TRBD2	TRBJ2-5
CAITRGGRGPLEQYF	TGTGCCATCACCAGGGGGGGCAGGGGGCCCCTCGAGCAGTACTTC	TRBV10-3	-	-	TRBJ2-7
CASSSVLRDQGTSYEQYF	TGTGCCAGCAGCTCGGTTCTGCGAGACCAGGGCACCTCCTACGAGCAGTACTTC	TRBV7-6	-	-	TRBJ2-7
CASSEGLGGVTQYF	TGTGCCAGCAGTGAAGGACTGGGGGGGGTGACCCAGTACTTC	TRBV2	few	TRBD2	TRBJ2-5
CASSIGLQRGGADTQYF	TGTGCCAGTAGTATCGGACTTCAGCGGGGGGGAGCAGATACGCAGTATTTT	TRBV19	-	TRBD2	TRBJ2-3
CASSSMGGSGNTIYF	TGTGCCAGCAGCTCCATGGGGGGCTCTGGAAACACCATATATTTT	TRBV5-8	few	-	TRBJ1-3
CASSLGTGDNEQFF	TGCGCCAGCAGTCTTGGGACAGGGGACAATGAGCAGTTCTTC	TRBV5-1	many	TRBD1	TRBJ2-1